The next 9 T cell receptor beta chains were all read from a single sample in a study of glioma-infiltrating T cells after dendritic cell vaccination. Time point reported: after dendritic cell vaccination, including at tumor progression/relapse. Clones were sequenced by immunoSEQ multiplex PCR, and TCRdb holds only the in-frame ones, with some missing. The sample has some 78,000 clones, 85% seen once. Specimen: blood, collected after dendritic cell vaccination. Every receptor here comes from a human donor with glioblastoma.

The table lists this clone with a few counts. The V call is TRBV4-1, the J call TRBJ2-5, with TRBD2 matching over 9 bases. Germline CDR1 reads MGHRA; CDR2 reads YSYEKL. The CDR3 sequence is 17 residues long. Unmatched junction bases numbered 7, after V lost 1 base and J lost 1 base. Here the CDR3 DNA reads TGCGCCAGCAGCCAAGGGAGCAGCGGGGGGTTCCAAGAGACCCAGTACTTC. Translated, it gives CASSQGSSGGFQETQYF.

In this sample, this clone turned up a few times. The chain links TRBV6-1 to TRBJ1-5; D is possibly TRBD1 (5 bases). The CDR3 is 13 residues long. Looked up from germline, CDR1 is MNHNS and CDR2 is SASEGT. CDR3 DNA: TGTGCGGGCGGCTCCAGGGATGGTCAGCCCCAGCATTTT. Translation gives CAGGSRDGQPQHF.

This clone was detected once. V gene TRBV10-3 combines with J gene TRBJ1-1; 7 bases map to TRBD1. The CDR3 is made up of 14 amino acids. CDR1 is ENHRY, CDR2 SYGVKD, per germline. V shed 6 bases, J shed 1 base, and the junction held 5 bases outside the gene matches. DNA of the CDR3: TGTGCCATCAGCCTTACAGGGGAGAACACTGAAGCTTTCTTT. Amino acids: CAISLTGENTEAFF.

In DNA form, the CDR3 reads TGTGCCAGCAGCTTAACTTCAGGGATAGAGTACTTC. Translated: CASSLTSGIEYF. The chain links TRBV5-4 to TRBJ2-7; D is possibly TRBD1 (5 bases). V was cut by 2 bases and J by 11 bases, with 14 bases left in between. Germline V gene lookup returns CDR1 SGHNT and CDR2 YYREEE (reference sequence). CDR3 length: 12 amino acids.

This clone has only one observation. CDR3 region: CASSTRQGASYGYTF. In DNA, the CDR3 is TGTGCCAGCAGCACCCGACAGGGGGCGAGTTATGGCTACACCTTC. The rearrangement uses TRBV7-2 and TRBJ1-2; 10 positions agree with TRBD1. CDR1 and CDR2 from the germline V gene are SGHTA and FQGNSA. The CDR3 has 15 residues. J lost 5 bases, V lost 5 bases, and 8 bases had no gene match.

The CDR3 sequence: CASSLSRGVSGGPSGANVLTF. The DNA for the CDR3 is TGTGCCAGCAGTTTATCACGTGGGGTTAGCGGGGGGCCGTCTGGGGCCAACGTCCTGACTTTC. This sequence joins TRBV27 and TRBJ2-6, with TRBD2 matching over 10 bases. The CDR3 consists of 21 residues. The V segment lost 0 bases and the J segment 1 base; nucleotides outside the gene matches: 12. Germline CDR1 MNHEY, CDR2 SMNVEV (reference sequence).

This clone was found a few times. This chain links TRBV27 with TRBJ2-7, with a weak D call TRBD1 (6 bases). This CDR3 comprises 13 residues. Germline lookup yields CDR1 MNHEY and CDR2 SMNVEV (reference sequence). V was pared by 8 bases and J by 3 bases, with 14 bases between. CDR3 coding DNA: TGTGCCAGCGGTTCAGGGGCTGACTACGAGCAGTACTTC. Its protein is CASGSGADYEQYF.

The chain recombines TRBV2 with TRBJ1-5; 10 nucleotides align to TRBD1. The CDR3 runs 14 residues. With V trimmed by 6 bases and J by 6 bases, 5 bases remained unmatched. Per the germline V gene, CDR1 is SNHLY and CDR2 is FYNNEI. The CDR3 bases are TGTGCCAGCAGAGCCGGGACAGGGGTTCAGCCCCAGCATTTT. It codes for CASRAGTGVQPQHF.

A few counts support this clone. The chain is built from TRBV6-1 and TRBJ2-7, with D perhaps matching TRBD1 (6 bases). The V gene lost 1 base and the J gene lost 1 base, with 11 bases spanning the gap. Germline CDR1 reads MNHNS; CDR2 reads SASEGT. This CDR3 is 15 amino acids long. The CDR3 DNA sequence: TGTGCCAGCAGTGAAGGTCTGGGGGCATCCTACGAGCAGTACTTC. Translating it yields CASSEGLGASYEQYF.